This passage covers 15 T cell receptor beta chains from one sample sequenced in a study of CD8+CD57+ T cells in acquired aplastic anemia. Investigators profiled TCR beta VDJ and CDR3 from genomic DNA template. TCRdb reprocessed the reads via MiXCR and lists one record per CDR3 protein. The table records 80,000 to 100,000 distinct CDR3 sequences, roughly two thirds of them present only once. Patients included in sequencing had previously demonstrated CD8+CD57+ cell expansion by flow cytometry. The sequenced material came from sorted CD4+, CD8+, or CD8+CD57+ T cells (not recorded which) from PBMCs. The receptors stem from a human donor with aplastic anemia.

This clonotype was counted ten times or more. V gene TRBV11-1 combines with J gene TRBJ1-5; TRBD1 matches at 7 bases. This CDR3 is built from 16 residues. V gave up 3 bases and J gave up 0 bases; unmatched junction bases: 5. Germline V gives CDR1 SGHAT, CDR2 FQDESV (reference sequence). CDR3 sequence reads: CASSFERGPSNQPQHF. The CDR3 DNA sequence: TGTGCCAGCAGCTTCGAGAGGGGGCCTAGCAATCAGCCCCAGCATTTT.

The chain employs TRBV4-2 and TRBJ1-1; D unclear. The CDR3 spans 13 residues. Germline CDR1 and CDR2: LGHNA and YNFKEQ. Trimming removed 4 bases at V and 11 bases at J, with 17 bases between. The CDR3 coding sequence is TGTGCCAGCAGCCCCACTTTTTGGGATGTGGCTTTCTTT. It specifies CASSPTFWDVAFF.

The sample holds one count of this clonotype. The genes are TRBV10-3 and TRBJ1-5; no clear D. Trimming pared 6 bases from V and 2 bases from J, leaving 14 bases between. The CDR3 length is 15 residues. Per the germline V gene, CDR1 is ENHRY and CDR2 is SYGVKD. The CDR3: CAISDSGGRNQPQHF. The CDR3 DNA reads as TGTGCCATCAGCGACTCAGGCGGACGCAATCAGCCCCAGCATTTT.

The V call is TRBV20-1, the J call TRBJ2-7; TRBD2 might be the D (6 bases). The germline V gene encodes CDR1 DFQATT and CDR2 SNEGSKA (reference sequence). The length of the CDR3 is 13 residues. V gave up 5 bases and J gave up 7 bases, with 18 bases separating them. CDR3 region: CSAGLAASGEQYF. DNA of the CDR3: TGCAGTGCTGGATTAGCGGCATCGGGGGAGCAGTACTTC.

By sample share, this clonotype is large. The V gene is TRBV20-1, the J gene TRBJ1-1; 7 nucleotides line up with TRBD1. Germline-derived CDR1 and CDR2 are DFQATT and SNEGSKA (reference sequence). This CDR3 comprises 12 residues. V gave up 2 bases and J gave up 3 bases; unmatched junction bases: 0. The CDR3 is CSARTGDTEAFF. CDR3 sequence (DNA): TGCAGTGCTAGAACAGGGGACACTGAAGCTTTCTTT.

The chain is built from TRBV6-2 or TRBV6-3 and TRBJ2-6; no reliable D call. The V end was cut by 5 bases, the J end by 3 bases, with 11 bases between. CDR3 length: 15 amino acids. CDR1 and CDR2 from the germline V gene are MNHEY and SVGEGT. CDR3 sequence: CASSPQSFGANVLTF. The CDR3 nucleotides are TGTGCCAGCAGTCCGCAGAGCTTTGGGGCCAACGTCCTGACTTTC.

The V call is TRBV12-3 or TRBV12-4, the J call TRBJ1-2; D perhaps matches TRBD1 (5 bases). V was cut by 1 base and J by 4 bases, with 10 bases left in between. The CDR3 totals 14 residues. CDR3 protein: CASSLGTGAYGYTF. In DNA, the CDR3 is TGTGCCAGCAGTTTAGGCACAGGCGCCTATGGCTACACCTTC.

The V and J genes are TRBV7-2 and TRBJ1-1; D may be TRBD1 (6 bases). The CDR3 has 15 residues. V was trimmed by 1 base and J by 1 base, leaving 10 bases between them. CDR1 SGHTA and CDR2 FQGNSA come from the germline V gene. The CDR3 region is CASSLVGTPNTEAFF. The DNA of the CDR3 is TGTGCCAGCAGCTTAGTGGGGACACCGAACACTGAAGCTTTCTTT.

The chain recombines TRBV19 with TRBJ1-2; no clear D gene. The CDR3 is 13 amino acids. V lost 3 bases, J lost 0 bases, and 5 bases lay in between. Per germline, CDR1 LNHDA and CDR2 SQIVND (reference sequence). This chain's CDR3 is CASSINPNYGYTF. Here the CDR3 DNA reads TGTGCCAGTAGTATCAACCCTAACTATGGCTACACCTTC.

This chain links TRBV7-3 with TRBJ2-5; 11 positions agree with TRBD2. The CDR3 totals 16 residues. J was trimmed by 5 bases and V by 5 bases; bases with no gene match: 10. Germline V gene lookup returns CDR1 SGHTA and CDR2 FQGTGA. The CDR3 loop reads CASSAFSGGAGETQYF. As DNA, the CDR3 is TGTGCCAGCAGCGCATTTAGCGGGGGGGCCGGGGAGACCCAGTACTTC.

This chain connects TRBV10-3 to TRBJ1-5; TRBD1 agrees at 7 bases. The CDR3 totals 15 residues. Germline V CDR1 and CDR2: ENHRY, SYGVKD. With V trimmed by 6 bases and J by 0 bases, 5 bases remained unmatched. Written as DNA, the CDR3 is TGTGCCATCAGGGAGACAGGGAATAGCAATCAGCCCCAGCATTTT. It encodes CAIRETGNSNQPQHF.

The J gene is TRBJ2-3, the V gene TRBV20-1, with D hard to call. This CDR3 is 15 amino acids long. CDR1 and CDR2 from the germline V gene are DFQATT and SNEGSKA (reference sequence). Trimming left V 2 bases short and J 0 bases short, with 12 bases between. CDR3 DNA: TGCAGTGCTAGAAGATTGACCCCCAGCACAGATACGCAGTATTTT. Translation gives CSARRLTPSTDTQYF.

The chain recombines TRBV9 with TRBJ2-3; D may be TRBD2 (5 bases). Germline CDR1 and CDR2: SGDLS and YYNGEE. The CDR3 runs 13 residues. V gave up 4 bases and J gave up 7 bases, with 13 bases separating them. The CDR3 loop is CASSLLGRNTQYF. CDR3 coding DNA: TGTGCCAGCAGCCTCCTAGGGAGAAATACGCAGTATTTT. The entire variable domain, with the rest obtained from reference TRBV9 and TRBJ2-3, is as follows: DSGVTQTPKHLITATGQRVTLRCSPRSGDLSVYWYQQSLDQGLQFLIQYYNGEERAKGNILERFSAQQFPDLHSELNLSSLELGDSALYFCASSLLGRNTQYFGPGTRLTVL.

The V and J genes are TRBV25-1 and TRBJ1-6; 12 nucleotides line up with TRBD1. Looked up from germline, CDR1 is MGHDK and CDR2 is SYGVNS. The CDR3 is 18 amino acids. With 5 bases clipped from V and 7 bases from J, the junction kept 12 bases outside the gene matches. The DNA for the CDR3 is TGTGCCAGCAGTTGGGCATCCGGGACAGGGGGCGGAAATTCACCCCTCCACTTT. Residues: CASSWASGTGGGNSPLHF.

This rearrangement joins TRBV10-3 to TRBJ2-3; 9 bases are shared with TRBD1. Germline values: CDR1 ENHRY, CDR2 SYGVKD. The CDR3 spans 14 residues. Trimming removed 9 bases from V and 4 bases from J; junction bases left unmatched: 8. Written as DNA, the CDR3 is TGTGCCATTTCGACAGGGGGAGGCGCAGATACGCAGTATTTT. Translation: CAISTGGGADTQYF.